This entry is about one T cell receptor beta chain. The antigen it recognizes is unknown. Base qualities are not at hand, and no much larger clone is one base apart. The CDR3, from cysteine to phenylalanine, totals 15 residues. The kept DNA is CDR3 alone, 45 bases in frame from the first base. The germline V gene (reference sequence) specifies SEHNR as CDR1 and FQNEAQ as CDR2. Compared with germline, V lacks 6 bases and J lacks 6 bases; bases without a gene match: 10. This entry is derived from a study of T cell responses to AZD1222 COVID-19 vaccine (dated by TCRdb to 2020 to 2022). For the wider study: AZD1222 recipients given second doses at about 4 weeks or at about 12 weeks were pooled, since spike-specific TCR depth and breadth were not found to differ between the two schedules. TCR sequencing was performed for 230 to 250 trial participants, of whom roughly 200 were given two doses of AZD1222 and around 25 were given two doses of MenACWY control vaccine. Trial participants were enrolled by age into 18-55, 56-69 and 70-plus year subgroups, with about 150, 28 and 57 TCR-sequenced participants respectively. The paper's findings and limits, for the study overall: Participants were mostly white British, with more females than males. The authors suggested clonal diversity may have been underestimated. Conclusions about previously exposed vaccinees were limited because only six AZD1222 recipients were SARS-CoV-2 seropositive at baseline. CD4 TCRs associated with the vaccine covered the entire spike protein, and the dominant responses were in regions 160-218 and 743-854. The 56-69-year group was small, and its depth increase did not reach significance, likely because of low power. After two AZD1222 doses, both the breadth and the depth of spike-specific TCRs were significantly higher than at day 0 and than in MenACWY recipients. Epitopes outside the regions mutated in the B.1.351 and B.1.1.7 variants were reportedly recognized by nearly half of the unique spike-specific TCRs. Because no samples from the day 14 peak response were available, repertoires could be characterized only after the peak T cell response.

The CDR3 regions of human TCRbeta chains were analyzed by immunosequencing. The source study handled its data this way. Repertoire TCRs were matched against a reference library of SARS-CoV-2-specific TCRs generated with the MIRA antigen-specificity platform. Breadth meant the fraction of unique TCRs that were SARS-CoV-2-associated, whereas depth meant the fraction of total T cells that were SARS-CoV-2-associated. Each spike-specific TCR was assigned to its reactive spike region and to a CD4 or CD8 class using the MIRA data. Log10-transformed breadth and depth values were compared by one-way ANOVA with Sidak's multiple comparisons tests. The table comes from immuneACCESS by way of TCRdb, which keeps in-frame sequences with V and J called. Part of the clones is missing from these tables; in studies checked, under half for an unresolved V gene and the rest for unknown reasons. D and trimming were read from the DNA, whereas the V and J calls and clone size are those reported in that table. The sample table records about 160,000 clones; about nine tenths of these occur just once. 1.9% of the sample is in the top ten clones.

This specimen's time point label, interpreted: baseline before first vaccination. Samples from vaccinated people were obtained from the UK trials COV001 and COV002, which included a single-blind randomized controlled phase 2/3 trial of AZD1222 (ChAdOx1 nCoV-19) in healthy adults. Trial participant PBMC samples were collected at day 0 and day 28 after the second dose for TCRbeta chain sequencing. The source is an adult in good health. The sequenced sample was peripheral blood, obtained on day 0 of AZD1222 vaccination. The sequence is built from TRBV7-9 and TRBJ1-4; TRBD1 aligns with 7 central bases. For the CDR3, the sequence is CASSYSRDRYEKLFF. The sequenced DNA is TGTGCCAGCAGTTACAGCCGGGACAGATATGAAAAACTGTTTTTT.